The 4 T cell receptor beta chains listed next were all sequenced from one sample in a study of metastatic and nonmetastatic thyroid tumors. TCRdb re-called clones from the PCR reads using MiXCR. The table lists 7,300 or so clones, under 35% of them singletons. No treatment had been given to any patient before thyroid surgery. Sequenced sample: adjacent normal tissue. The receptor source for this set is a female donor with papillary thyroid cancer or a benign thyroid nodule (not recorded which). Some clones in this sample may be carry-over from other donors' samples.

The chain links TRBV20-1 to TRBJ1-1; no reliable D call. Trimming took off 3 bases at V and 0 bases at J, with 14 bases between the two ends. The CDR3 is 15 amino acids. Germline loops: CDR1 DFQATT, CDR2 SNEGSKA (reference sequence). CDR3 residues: CSASTVMELNTEAFF. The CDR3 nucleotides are TGCAGTGCTAGTACAGTGATGGAGTTGAACACTGAAGCTTTCTTT.

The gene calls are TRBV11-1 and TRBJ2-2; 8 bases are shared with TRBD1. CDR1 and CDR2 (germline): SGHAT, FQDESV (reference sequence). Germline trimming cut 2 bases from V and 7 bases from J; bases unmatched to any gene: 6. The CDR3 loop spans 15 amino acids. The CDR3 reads CASSLWSGGGGELFF. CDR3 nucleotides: TGTGCCAGCAGCTTATGGTCAGGGGGCGGCGGGGAGCTGTTTTTT. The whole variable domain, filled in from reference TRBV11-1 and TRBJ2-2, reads EAEVAQSPRYKITEKSQAVAFWCDPISGHATLYWYRQILGQGPELLVQFQDESVVDDSQLPKDRFSAERLKGVDSTLKIQPAELGDSAMYLCASSLWSGGGGELFFGEGSRLTVL.

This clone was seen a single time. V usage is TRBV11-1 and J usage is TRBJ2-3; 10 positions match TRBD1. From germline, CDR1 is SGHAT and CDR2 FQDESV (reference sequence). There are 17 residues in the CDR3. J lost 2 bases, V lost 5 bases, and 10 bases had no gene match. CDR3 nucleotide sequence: TGTGCCAGCAGCCTCGGACAGGGGGTGACACACACAGATACGCAGTATTTT. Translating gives CASSLGQGVTHTDTQYF.

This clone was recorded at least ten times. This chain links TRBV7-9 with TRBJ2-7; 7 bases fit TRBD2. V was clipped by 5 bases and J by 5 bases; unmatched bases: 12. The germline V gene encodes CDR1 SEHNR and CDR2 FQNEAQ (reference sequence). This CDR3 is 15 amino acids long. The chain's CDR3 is CASSGRTSSFDEQYF. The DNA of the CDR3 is TGTGCCAGCAGCGGTCGGACTAGTTCGTTCGACGAGCAGTACTTC.